This TCR beta chain was documented in a study of CXCR3-negative and CXCR3-positive naive CD8 T cells. In the study overall: Cumulative TRB read yield was roughly 150 million, averaging about 1.5 +/- 0.3 million per library.

Broader study findings: PBMCs showed partially decreased CXCR3 expression after cryopreservation, and most assays used fresh PBMCs. In CXCR3-positive naive cells, the TRB CDR3s were more hydrophobic than in CXCR3-negative naive cells. The study found that naive CXCR3-negative and CXCR3-positive cells shared TRBV-TRBJ usage, while memory cells differed.

Comments on this clonotype: Its specificity is not known.

Preparation of TRB cDNA libraries relied on 5' RACE carrying UMI labels. TCRdb re-called the 5' RACE reads and shows each CDR3 protein once, DNA omitted. Across about 110,000 distinct CDR3 sequences, the top ten clones capture 0.3% to 0.4% of the sample. The CDR3 contains 14 residues. CDR1 and CDR2 from the germline V gene are LGHNA and YSLEER. A CD45RO-CCR7+CD27+CD95- profile was what naive CD8+ T cells displayed. The TCR sequence derives from a human donor in good health. Some clones in this sample may be carry-over from other donors' samples. This rearrangement joins TRBV4-3 to TRBJ1-5; TCRdb names TRBD1, which stays unverified in the absence of DNA. Sequencing used naive CXCR3+ CD8+ T cells from blood. Documented subset: CD45RO-CCR7+CD27+CD95- naive CD8+ T cells expressing CXCR3 (TNR3+). The CDR3 here is CASSQARGNQPQHF.